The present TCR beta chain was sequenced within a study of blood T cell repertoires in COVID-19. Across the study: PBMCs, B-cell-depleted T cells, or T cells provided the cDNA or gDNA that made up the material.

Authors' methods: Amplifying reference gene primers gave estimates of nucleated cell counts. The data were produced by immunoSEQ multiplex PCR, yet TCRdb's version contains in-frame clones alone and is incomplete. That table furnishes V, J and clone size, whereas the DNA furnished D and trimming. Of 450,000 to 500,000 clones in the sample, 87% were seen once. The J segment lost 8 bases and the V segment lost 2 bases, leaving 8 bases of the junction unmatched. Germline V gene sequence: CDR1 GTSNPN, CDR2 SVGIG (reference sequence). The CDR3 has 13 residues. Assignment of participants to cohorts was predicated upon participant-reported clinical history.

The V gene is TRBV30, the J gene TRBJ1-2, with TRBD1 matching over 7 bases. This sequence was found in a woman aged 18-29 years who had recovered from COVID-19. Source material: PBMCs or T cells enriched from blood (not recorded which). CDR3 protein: CAWSPTGSGGYTF. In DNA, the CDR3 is TGTGCCTGGAGTCCGACAGGGAGCGGAGGCTACACCTTC.